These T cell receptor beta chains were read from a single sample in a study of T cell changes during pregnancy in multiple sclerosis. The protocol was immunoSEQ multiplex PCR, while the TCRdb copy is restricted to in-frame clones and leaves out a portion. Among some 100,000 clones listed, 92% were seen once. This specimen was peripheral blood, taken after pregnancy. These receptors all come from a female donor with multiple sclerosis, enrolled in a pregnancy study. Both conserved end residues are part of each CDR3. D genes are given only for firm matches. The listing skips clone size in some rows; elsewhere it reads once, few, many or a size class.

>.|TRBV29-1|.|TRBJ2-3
TGCAGCGTGGACTTACCCCAGGACCGCACAGATACGCAGTATTTT
CSVDLPQDRTDTQYF
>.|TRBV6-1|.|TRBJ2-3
TGTGCCAGCAACAGGATCACAGATACGCAGTATTTT
CASNRITDTQYF
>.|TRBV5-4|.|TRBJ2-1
TGTGCCAGCAGAACTGCGCCCTACAATGAGCAGTTCTTC
CASRTAPYNEQFF
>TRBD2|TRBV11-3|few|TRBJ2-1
TGTGCCAGCAGCTTGTGGGCGGGGGTCAATGAGCAGTTCTTC
CASSLWAGVNEQFF
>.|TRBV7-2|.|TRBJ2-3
TGTGCCAGCAGCTTAGGTGGGGGGGCCTTTTTAAATACGCAGTATTTT
CASSLGGGAFLNTQYF
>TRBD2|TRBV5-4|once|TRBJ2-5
TGTGCCAGCAGCTTAACTAGCGGGTTTGGAGAGACCCAGTACTTC
CASSLTSGFGETQYF
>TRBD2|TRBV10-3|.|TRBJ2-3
TGTGCCATCAGTGATGTGCGGGGGAGTCGAGATACGCAGTATTTT
CAISDVRGSRDTQYF
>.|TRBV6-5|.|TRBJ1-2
TGTGCCAGCAGTTACTCGGGCCTTAACTATGGCTACACCTTC
CASSYSGLNYGYTF
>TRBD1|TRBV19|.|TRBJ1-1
TGTGCCAGTAGTGGGGGACAGGGAGTCGCGAACACTGAAGCTTTCTTT
CASSGGQGVANTEAFF
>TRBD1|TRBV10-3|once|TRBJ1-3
TGTGCCATAAAGGCAAAACAGGGGGACACCATATATTTT
CAIKAKQGDTIYF
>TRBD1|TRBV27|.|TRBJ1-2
TGTGCCAGCAGTTTATCGGAGACAGGGCGCTATGGCTACACCTTC
CASSLSETGRYGYTF
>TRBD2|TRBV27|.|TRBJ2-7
TGTGCCAGCAGTGGCCCGGGTGTCCTAGCGGGAGTCTACGAGCAGTACTTC
CASSGPGVLAGVYEQYF
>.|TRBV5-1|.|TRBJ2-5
TGCGCCAGCAGCCTGGAAATAATCCAAGAGACCCAGTACTTC
CASSLEIIQETQYF
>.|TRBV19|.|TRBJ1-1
TGTGCCAGTAGTATTGCAGCAGGGCCCCTCGCTGAAGCTTTCTTT
CASSIAAGPLAEAFF
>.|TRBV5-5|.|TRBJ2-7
TGTGCCAGCAGCTTGGCCGGGGCGGGGTACGAGCAGTACTTC
CASSLAGAGYEQYF
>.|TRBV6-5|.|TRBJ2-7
TGTGCCAGCAGGTCGACAGAGTATAGCTACGAGCAGTACTTC
CASRSTEYSYEQYF
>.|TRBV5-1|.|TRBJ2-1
TGCGCCAGCAGCACAAACTTGAGCGGAGAGCAGTTCTTC
CASSTNLSGEQFF
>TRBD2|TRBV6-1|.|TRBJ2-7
TGTGCCAGCAGTGAAAAAGCGGGAGGCTCCTACGAGCAGTACTTC
CASSEKAGGSYEQYF
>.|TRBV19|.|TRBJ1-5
TGTGCCAGTAGTATAGTGCGCGATCAGCCCCAGCATTTT
CASSIVRDQPQHF
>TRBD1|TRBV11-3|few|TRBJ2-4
TGTGCCAGCAGCCACGGGGACAGACAGTACTTC
CASSHGDRQYF
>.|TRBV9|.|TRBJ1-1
TGTGCCAGCAGCGTCAGACAGACGAACACTGAAGCTTTCTTT
CASSVRQTNTEAFF
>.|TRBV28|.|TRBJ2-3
TGTGCCAGCAGTTTCCGGGCAGGGGCAGATACGCAGTATTTT
CASSFRAGADTQYF
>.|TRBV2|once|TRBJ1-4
TGTGCCAGCAGGAACAGGATGCATAATGAAAAACTGTTTTTT
CASRNRMHNEKLFF
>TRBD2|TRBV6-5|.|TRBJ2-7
TGTGCCAGCAGCCCGACTAGCGGGAGAAACGAGCAGTACTTC
CASSPTSGRNEQYF
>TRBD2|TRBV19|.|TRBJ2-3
TGTGCCAGTAGTATGCGGGGGGACACAGATACGCAGTATTTT
CASSMRGDTDTQYF
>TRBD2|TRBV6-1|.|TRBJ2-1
TGTGCCAGCAGTAATTTAGCGGGGGCCTACAATGAGCAGTTCTTC
CASSNLAGAYNEQFF
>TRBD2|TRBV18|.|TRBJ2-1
TGTGCCAGCTCACCACCCTCGGGAGGGCCCAGTGAGCAGTTCTTC
CASSPPSGGPSEQFF
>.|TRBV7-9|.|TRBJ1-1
TGTGCCAGCAGCTTAGCAGTCTACGAAACTGAAGCTTTCTTT
CASSLAVYETEAFF
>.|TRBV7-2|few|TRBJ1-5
TGTGCCAGCAGCCCACAGAACGTGGGGGCGGCGGATCAGCCCCAGCATTTT
CASSPQNVGAADQPQHF
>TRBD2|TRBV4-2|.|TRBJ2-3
TGTGCCAGCAGCCAACATGGGACTAGCGGGAGAACCCCATCGGATACGCAGTATTTT
CASSQHGTSGRTPSDTQYF
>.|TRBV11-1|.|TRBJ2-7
TGTGCCAGCAGCTTATTAACCGGGACTGGGACCTACGAGCAGTACTTC
CASSLLTGTGTYEQYF